What follows are 13 T cell receptor beta chains derived from one specimen sequenced in a study of blood T cell repertoires in COVID-19. The method was immunoSEQ multiplex PCR; TCRdb's version includes in-frame clones alone and lacks a portion of them. The sample lists a few hundred thousand clones, around nine tenths seen once, with 1.3% to 1.5% in the top ten. The sample consisted of peripheral blood. The source of these receptors is a man older than 75 with acute or convalescent COVID-19.

This clone was detected only once. The chain has TRBV27 and TRBJ2-7; D remains unclear. Germline V gene lookup returns CDR1 MNHEY and CDR2 SMNVEV (reference sequence). The CDR3 extends over 16 amino acids. V lost 5 bases and J lost 0, with 17 bases in between. This chain's CDR3 is CASSPHPLTVSYEQYF. CDR3 in DNA: TGTGCCAGCAGTCCGCACCCTTTAACAGTCTCCTACGAGCAGTACTTC.

The J gene is TRBJ1-4, the V gene TRBV29-1; tentatively, D is TRBD1 (5 bases). V lost 1 base to trimming and J lost 4 bases, with 16 bases between them. CDR1 is SQVTM, CDR2 ANQGSEA, per germline. The CDR3 is made up of 16 amino acids. The CDR3 DNA reads TGCAGCGTTGAAGCCGATACTCCGGGGGATAATGAAAAACTGTTTTTT. It encodes CSVEADTPGDNEKLFF.

The chain recombines TRBV7-2 with TRBJ2-5, with D tentatively TRBD1 (5 bases). The CDR3 is 12 amino acids. V was pared by 5 bases and J by 4 bases, with 8 bases between. Per germline, CDR1 SGHTA and CDR2 FQGNSA. CDR3 protein: CASSGQGETQYF. CDR3 DNA: TGTGCCAGCAGCGGCCAGGGAGAGACCCAGTACTTC.

The chain uses TRBV7-2 and TRBJ1-5, with a weak D call TRBD1 (6 bases). The CDR3 extends over 15 amino acids. Trimming removed 5 bases from V and 3 bases from J, with 14 bases in between. CDR1 and CDR2 from the germline V gene are SGHTA and FQGNSA. The CDR3 nucleotides read TGTGCCAGCAGCCCACCTGGGGACACCAATCAGCCCCAGCATTTT. As protein: CASSPPGDTNQPQHF. The variable domain in full, completed from reference TRBV7-2 and TRBJ1-5, reads GAGVSQSPSNKVTEKGKDVELRCDPISGHTALYWYRQSLGQGLEFLIYFQGNSAPDKSGLPSDRFSAERTGGSVSTLTIQRTQQEDSAVYLCASSPPGDTNQPQHFGDGTRLSIL.

This sequence joins TRBV9 and TRBJ2-3, with TRBD2 matching over 9 bases. Per germline, CDR1 SGDLS and CDR2 YYNGEE. Trimming cost V 2 bases and J 2 bases; bases outside gene matches: 6. The CDR3 has 16 amino acids. For the CDR3, the DNA is TGTGCCAGCAGCGTGGGACTAGCCTATTCCACAGATACGCAGTATTTT. Encoded protein: CASSVGLAYSTDTQYF.

V is TRBV19 and J is TRBJ1-1; 10 bases are shared with TRBD1. The trim removed 4 bases at V and 8 bases at J, leaving 1 base unmatched. This CDR3 region has 12 residues. CDR1 and CDR2 (germline): LNHDA, SQIVND (reference sequence). The CDR3 is CASSTGQGEAFF. CDR3 DNA: TGTGCCAGTAGTACGGGACAGGGGGAAGCTTTCTTT.

The chain recombines TRBV2 with TRBJ1-2, with 9 bases fitting TRBD1. V trimming: 5 bases; J trimming: 5 bases; junction bases outside the gene matches: 6. Germline lookup yields CDR1 SNHLY and CDR2 FYNNEI. This CDR3 spans 14 amino acids. CDR3 in DNA: TGTGCCAGCAGTCCCCAGGGGACAGGGTATGGCTACACCTTC. Residues: CASSPQGTGYGYTF. The full variable domain, with the rest looked up from reference TRBV2 and TRBJ1-2, is EPEVTQTPSHQVTQMGQEVILRCVPISNHLYFYWYRQILGQKVEFLVSFYNNEISEKSEIFDDQFSVERPDGSNFTLKIRSTKLEDSAMYFCASSPQGTGYGYTFGSGTRLTVV.

The chain is built from TRBV5-6 and TRBJ1-2, with D maybe TRBD1 (5 bases). Trimming removed 5 bases at V and 2 bases at J, with 16 bases between. The germline V gene encodes CDR1 SGHDT and CDR2 YYEEEE. This CDR3 has 15 amino acids. CDR3 amino acids: CASRRRGAGNYGYTF. In nucleotides, the CDR3 is TGTGCCAGCAGGCGAAGGGGTGCTGGAAACTATGGCTACACCTTC.

This rearrangement joins TRBV5-1 to TRBJ2-7; 7 bases are shared with TRBD2. Losses at the gene ends were 0 bases for V and 6 bases for J; bases not matched to a gene: 6. The CDR3 length is 14 residues. Germline values: CDR1 SGHRS, CDR2 YFSETQ. In DNA, the CDR3 is TGCGCCAGCAGCTTGGGTTCGGGGGGAAGCGAGCAGTACTTC. Translating it yields CASSLGSGGSEQYF.

The chain recombines TRBV5-1 with TRBJ1-1, with TRBD1 identical over 8 bases. This CDR3 is 16 amino acids long. Germline CDR1 is SGHRS and CDR2 is YFSETQ. J gave up 1 base and V 2 bases, and 7 bases lay outside the gene matches. The CDR3 bases are TGCGCCAGCAGCTTTACTCCCACAGGGGGGAACACTGAAGCTTTCTTT. It translates to CASSFTPTGGNTEAFF.

CDR3 in DNA: TGTGCCAGCCGCTACAGGGGGCTTAATGAAAAACTGTTTTTT. It codes for CASRYRGLNEKLFF. The J gene is TRBJ1-4, the V gene TRBV28; 9 bases agree with TRBD1. Per germline, CDR1 MDHEN and CDR2 SYDVKM. The CDR3 sequence is 14 residues long. Trimming cost V 8 bases and J 4 bases; bases outside gene matches: 5. The full variable domain, in which reference TRBV28 and TRBJ1-4 provide the parts outside the CDR3, is DVKVTQSSRYLVKRTGEKVFLECVQDMDHENMFWYRQDPGLGLRLIYFSYDVKMKEKGDIPEGYSVSREKKERFSLILESASTNQTSMYLCASRYRGLNEKLFFGSGTQLSVL.

The V gene is TRBV9, the J gene TRBJ1-5; D is unresolved. Germline CDR1 and CDR2: SGDLS and YYNGEE. V shed 0 bases and J shed 5 bases, with 9 bases lying between them. CDR3 size: 14 residues. The CDR3, as DNA: TGTGCCAGCAGCGTAGGTTACAGAGATCAGCCCCAGCATTTT. Its translation: CASSVGYRDQPQHF.

The chain uses TRBV23-1 and TRBJ2-1, with 7 bases aligning to TRBD1. TRBV23-1 is sorted into the ORF group, with uncertain function. After removal of 11 bases from V and 4 bases from J, the junction contained 14 bases not matched to a gene. This CDR3 is built from 15 residues. In DNA form, the CDR3 reads TGCGCCCCAGACAGGGTCATAAGACTTTACAATGAGCAGTTCTTC. Translated, it gives CAPDRVIRLYNEQFF.